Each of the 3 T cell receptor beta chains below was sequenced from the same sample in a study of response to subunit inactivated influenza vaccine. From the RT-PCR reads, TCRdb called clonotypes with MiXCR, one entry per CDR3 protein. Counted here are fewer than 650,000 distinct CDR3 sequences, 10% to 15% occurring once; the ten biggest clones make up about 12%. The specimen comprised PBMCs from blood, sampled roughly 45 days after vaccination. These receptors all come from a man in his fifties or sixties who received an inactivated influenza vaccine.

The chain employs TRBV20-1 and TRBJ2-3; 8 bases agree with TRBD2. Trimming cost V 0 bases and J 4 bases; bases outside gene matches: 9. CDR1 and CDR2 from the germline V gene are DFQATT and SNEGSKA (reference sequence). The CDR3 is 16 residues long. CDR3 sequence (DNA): TGCAGTGCTAGAGATATCCCGGGGGGGCCCCCAGATACGCAGTATTTT. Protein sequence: CSARDIPGGPPDTQYF.

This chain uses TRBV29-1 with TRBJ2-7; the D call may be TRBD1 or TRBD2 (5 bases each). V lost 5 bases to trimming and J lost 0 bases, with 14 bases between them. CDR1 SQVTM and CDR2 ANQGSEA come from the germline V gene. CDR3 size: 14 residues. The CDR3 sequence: CSVPGTDSSYEQYF. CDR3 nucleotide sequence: TGCAGCGTTCCCGGGACCGACAGCTCCTACGAGCAGTACTTC.

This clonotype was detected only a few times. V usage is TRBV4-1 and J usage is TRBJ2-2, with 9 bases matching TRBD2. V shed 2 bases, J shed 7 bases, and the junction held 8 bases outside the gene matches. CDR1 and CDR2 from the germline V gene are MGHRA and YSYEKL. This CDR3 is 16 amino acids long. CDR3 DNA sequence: TGCGCCAGCAGCCAACTCGGGACTAGCTTGGGCGGGGAGCTGTTTTTT. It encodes CASSQLGTSLGGELFF.